These 19 T cell receptor beta chains were sequenced from one sample in a study of spatial heterogeneity in lung cancer. General study results and limits: One measure, the expanded intratumoral alpha and beta TCR count, tracked tumor mutation counts.

Time point reported: sample taken at primary tumor resection. Antigens of these TCRs are unknown. TCRdb analysed the 5' RACE reads with MiXCR anew, one entry per CDR3 protein. The sample shows about 9,600 distinct CDR3 sequences, around 10% of them seen only once. The specimen comprised lung tumor tissue, sampled at surgery. The source of these receptors is a male donor with early-stage non-small cell lung cancer.

This clonotype is medium-sized by share. This beta chain is an unintended read in a library built for alpha chains; its size means little. The chain combines TRBV7-8 with TRBJ2-1; tentative D call: TRBD2 (5 bases). The CDR3 is 14 residues long. CDR1 is SGHVS, CDR2 FQNEAQ, per germline. The ends were cut back, 2 bases at V and 5 bases at J, with 10 bases in the middle. The CDR3, as DNA: TGTGCCAGCAGCTTATTCTCAGCGGACAATGAGCAGTTCTTC. Translation gives CASSLFSADNEQFF.

This clonotype was picked up many times. A library made for alpha chains picked up this beta chain off target, so its size means little. The rearrangement links TRBV20-1 to TRBJ2-7; TRBD1 matches 8 bases. The germline V gene has CDR1 DFQATT and CDR2 SNEGSKA (reference sequence). V lost 0 bases to trimming and J lost 2 bases; unmatched junction nucleotides: 12. The CDR3 consists of 17 residues. The CDR3 reads CSARDPRTGIGAYEQYF. In DNA form, the CDR3 reads TGCAGTGCTAGAGATCCCAGGACAGGGATAGGGGCCTACGAGCAGTACTTC.

This clonotype showed up many times. This beta chain slipped into a library made for alpha chains as a stray read, so its size is not meaningful. The chain links TRBV18 to TRBJ2-7; TRBD2 aligns across 9 bases. Germline V lookup: CDR1 KGHSH, CDR2 LQKENI. Trimming removed 5 bases from V and 4 bases from J; junction bases left unmatched: 9. The CDR3 totals 15 residues. CDR3 coding DNA: TGTGCCAGCTCAAAAGTAGCGGGAGTCGAATACGAGCAGTACTTC. This gives the protein CASSKVAGVEYEQYF.

This clonotype was picked up many times. Little can be read into the size of this beta chain, an off-target read in a library designed for alpha chains. This chain connects TRBV27 to TRBJ1-1; D remains ambiguous. The germline V gene encodes CDR1 MNHEY and CDR2 SMNVEV (reference sequence). Trimming removed 5 bases from V and 2 bases from J, with 15 bases in between. CDR3 length equals 15 residues. The DNA of the CDR3 is TGTGCCAGCAGTCCGTGGACCTTGGGAAACACTGAAGCTTTCTTT. Translated: CASSPWTLGNTEAFF.

A note on this clonotype: This beta chain is a stray read from a library made for alpha chains; its abundance is not meaningful. The chain carries TRBV7-8 and TRBJ1-1, with a weak D call TRBD1 (5 bases). Trimming shortened V by 5 bases and J by 4 bases, and 14 bases separated the two germline ends. Per germline, CDR1 SGHVS and CDR2 FQNEAQ. The CDR3 consists of 14 residues. The CDR3 reads CASSRSRGGTEAFF. The CDR3 DNA is TGTGCCAGCAGCCGAAGCCGGGGGGGCACTGAAGCTTTCTTT. The variable domain in full, with the rest retrieved from reference TRBV7-8 and TRBJ1-1, is GAGVSQSPRYKVAKRGQDVALRCDPISGHVSLFWYQQALGQGPEFLTYFQNEAQLDKSGLPSDRFFAERPEGSVSTLKIQRTQQEDSAVYLCASSRSRGGTEAFFGQGTRLTVV.

This clonotype was detected many times. The library was built for alpha chains, so this beta chain is an off-target read and its size means little. The gene calls are TRBV6-5 and TRBJ2-1, with TRBD2 matching over 12 bases. Per germline, CDR1 MNHEY and CDR2 SVGAGI. The length of the CDR3 is 15 residues. After removal of 6 bases from V and 4 bases from J, the junction contained 4 bases not matched to a gene. CDR3 DNA: TGTGCCAGCAGCCAGACTAGCGGGAGTTACAATGAGCAGTTCTTC. Translation gives CASSQTSGSYNEQFF.

Judged by abundance, this clonotype is medium-sized (0.01 to 0.1%). This beta chain is off target for a library built for alpha chains, so its abundance means little. This chain connects TRBV6-1 to TRBJ2-7; perhaps D is TRBD1 or TRBD2 (6 bases each). CDR1 is MNHNS and CDR2 is SASEGT in the germline V gene. The CDR3 has 15 amino acids. V was trimmed by 2 bases and J by 3 bases, leaving 14 bases between them. DNA of the CDR3: TGTGCCAGCAGTGAACCCGCCGGGGGCCGCTACGAGCAGTACTTC. Its translation: CASSEPAGGRYEQYF.

This clonotype was recorded a few times. This beta chain turned up in a library designed for alpha chains; as an off-target read, its abundance says little. V usage is TRBV20-1 and J usage is TRBJ1-1; 11 positions match TRBD1. There are 18 residues in the CDR3. V dropped 3 bases and J dropped 2; count of bases not matched to a gene: 14. Germline V gene sequence: CDR1 DFQATT, CDR2 SNEGSKA (reference sequence). CDR3 coding DNA: TGCAGTGCTAGGGCAGGGACAGGGGGATTAGCCAGAAACACTGAAGCTTTCTTT. This codes for CSARAGTGGLARNTEAFF.

This clonotype was seen ten or more times. This beta chain came through as a stray read in a library set up for alpha chains, and its size says little. The gene calls are TRBV11-2 and TRBJ2-5, with 9 bases matching TRBD1. The CDR3 runs to 15 residues. The germline gives CDR1 SGHAT, CDR2 FQNNGV. V was clipped by 7 bases and J by 5 bases; unmatched bases: 11. The CDR3 DNA is TGTGCCAGCATGACTGTACAGGGGGCAGATGAGACCCAGTACTTC. As protein: CASMTVQGADETQYF. Drawing the rest from reference TRBV11-2 and TRBJ2-5, the complete variable domain is EAGVAQSPRYKIIEKRQSVAFWCNPISGHATLYWYQQILGQGPKLLIQFQNNGVVDDSQLPKDRFSAERLKGVDSTLKIQPAKLEDSAVYLCASMTVQGADETQYFGPGTRLLVL.

This clonotype was found a few times. A library prepared for alpha chains yielded this beta chain as an off-target read; its size is of little meaning. The V call is TRBV12-3 or TRBV12-4, the J call TRBJ2-5, with D hard to call. This CDR3 is built from 14 residues. V dropped 5 bases and J dropped 4 bases, with 14 bases sitting between them. The CDR3 loop reads CASSIRRTGETQYF. For the CDR3, the DNA is TGTGCCAGCAGTATCAGGCGTACTGGAGAGACCCAGTACTTC.

This clonotype has a count of ten or more. Little can be read into the size of this beta chain, an off-target read in a library designed for alpha chains. CDR3 bases: TGTGCCAGTACCTTGACTAGCGGGAGTTTCACAGATACGCAGTATTTT. Amino acid sequence: CASTLTSGSFTDTQYF. The V call is TRBV19, the J call TRBJ2-3, with TRBD2 identical over 12 bases. The CDR3 contains 16 residues. Per germline, CDR1 LNHDA and CDR2 SQIVND (reference sequence). With V trimmed by 7 bases and J by 2 bases, 7 bases remained unmatched. Together with reference TRBV19 and TRBJ2-3, the CDR3 gives the full variable domain: DGGITQSPKYLFRKEGQNVTLSCEQNLNHDAMYWYRQDPGQGLRLIYYSQIVNDFQKGDIAEGYSVSREKKESFPLTVTSAQKNPTAFYLCASTLTSGSFTDTQYFGPGTRLTVL.

This clonotype was recorded many times. The library was prepared for alpha chains; this beta chain is a stray read, so its frequency means little. This sequence joins TRBV7-2 and TRBJ2-5, with no clear D. Germline V lookup: CDR1 SGHTA, CDR2 FQGNSA. This CDR3 has 13 residues. Between the trimmed V and J ends, which lost 3 bases and 1 base, there was a span of 6 bases. The CDR3 DNA is TGTGCCAGCAGCTTGGGCGCCCAAGAGACCCAGTACTTC. The encoded protein is CASSLGAQETQYF.

In its sample, this clonotype ranks as medium-sized (0.01 to 0.1%). Within a library made for alpha chains, this beta chain is off target, and its count is uninformative. The chain is built from TRBV9 and TRBJ2-5; 7 positions agree with TRBD2. CDR1 is SGDLS, CDR2 YYNGEE, per germline. CDR3 length: 17 residues. With V trimmed by 0 bases and J by 1 base, 9 bases remained unmatched. This CDR3 reads CASSVGVSAGAQETQYF. Here the CDR3 DNA reads TGTGCCAGCAGCGTAGGGGTTTCGGCGGGAGCCCAAGAGACCCAGTACTTC.

This clonotype has ten or more counts. The size of this beta chain means little, since it is a stray read in a library made for alpha chains. The CDR3 loop reads CSARTVLAGVRDTQYF. The CDR3 bases are TGCAGTGCTAGGACGGTACTAGCGGGAGTCAGGGATACGCAGTATTTT. The gene calls are TRBV20-1 and TRBJ2-3, with 11 bases fitting TRBD2. V shed 3 bases and J 6 bases; nucleotides not matched to a gene: 11. The CDR3 is 16 amino acids. Looked up from germline, CDR1 is DFQATT and CDR2 is SNEGSKA (reference sequence).

Comment on this clonotype: In a library made to pick up alpha chains, this beta chain is a stray read with a size that means little. The chain joins TRBV12-3 or TRBV12-4 to TRBJ2-1; TRBD1 agrees at 10 bases. The junction had 9 bases not matched to a gene; V was cut back by 6 bases and J by 7 bases. The CDR3 spans 15 residues. The CDR3 region is CASRPGTGVENEQFF. For the CDR3, the DNA is TGTGCCAGCAGGCCGGGGACAGGGGTGGAGAATGAGCAGTTCTTC.

This clonotype is labeled medium-sized (0.01 to 0.1%). This beta chain is off target for a library built for alpha chains, so its abundance means little. V gene TRBV28 combines with J gene TRBJ2-3, with 10 bases fitting TRBD1. Per the germline V gene, CDR1 is MDHEN and CDR2 is SYDVKM. V lost 7 bases and J lost 3; bases outside the gene matches: 7. The CDR3 runs 15 residues. The CDR3 loop reads CASNTQGQGTDTQYF. CDR3 in DNA: TGTGCCAGCAACACCCAGGGACAGGGGACAGATACGCAGTATTTT.

By proportion, this clonotype is medium-sized (0.01 to 0.1%). Since the library was made to target alpha chains, this beta chain is a stray read and its abundance is not meaningful. The chain has TRBV7-2 and TRBJ2-7, with D possibly called TRBD1 or TRBD2 (5 bases each). Germline lookup yields CDR1 SGHTA and CDR2 FQGNSA. V lost 4 bases, J lost 3 bases, and 13 bases lay in between. This CDR3 contains 14 residues. CDR3 DNA: TGTGCCAGCAGCTCGGGACCGGGTAACTACGAGCAGTACTTC. The encoded protein is CASSSGPGNYEQYF.

Comment on this clonotype: This beta chain represents an off-target read in a library built for alpha chains; its size is of limited meaning. The gene calls are TRBV6-6 and TRBJ1-2, with D hard to call. The CDR3 spans 15 residues. Germline CDR1 MNHNY, CDR2 SVGAGI (reference sequence). V shed 5 bases and J shed 3 bases, with 16 bases lying between them. The CDR3 sequence: CASSGGLLGDYGYTF. DNA of the CDR3: TGTGCCAGCAGTGGAGGACTGCTAGGAGACTATGGCTACACCTTC.

For this clonotype: This beta chain is off target for a library built for alpha chains, so its abundance means little. The V and J genes are TRBV20-1 and TRBJ2-7, with a weak D call TRBD1 (5 bases). The CDR3 runs 15 residues. The germline V gene encodes CDR1 DFQATT and CDR2 SNEGSKA (reference sequence). V was clipped by 6 bases and J by 0 bases, with 18 bases between them. This chain's CDR3 is CSALNRPPGSYEQYF. The CDR3 region has the DNA TGCAGTGCACTCAACAGGCCCCCGGGCTCCTACGAGCAGTACTTC.